The 3 T cell receptor beta chains reported below all come from one sample, sequenced in a study of T cell responses to AZD1222 COVID-19 vaccine. The method was immunoSEQ multiplex PCR; TCRdb's version includes in-frame clones alone and lacks a portion of them. In the table there are 120,000 or so clones, around nine tenths of which are singletons. Sequenced material: peripheral blood, taken 28 days after the second AZD1222 dose. The receptors were sampled from an adult who received the AZD1222 COVID-19 vaccine.

This chain uses TRBV6-4 with TRBJ1-1; D might be TRBD1 (5 bases). The CDR3 covers 13 residues. The V end was cut by 4 bases, the J end by 2 bases, with 8 bases between. Germline-derived CDR1 and CDR2 are MRHNA and SNTAGT. The CDR3: CASSAGVNTEAFF. The CDR3 DNA is TGTGCCAGCAGTGCGGGGGTCAACACTGAAGCTTTCTTT.

This clone was counted a single time. The V call is TRBV7-3, the J call TRBJ2-2; D may be TRBD1 (5 bases). There are 13 residues in the CDR3. Germline lookup yields CDR1 SGHTA and CDR2 FQGTGA. Trimming removed 5 bases at V and 6 bases at J, with 10 bases between. CDR3 sequence: CASSPRVAGELFF. In DNA form, the CDR3 reads TGTGCCAGCAGCCCCAGGGTTGCCGGGGAGCTGTTTTTT. The full variable domain, its missing parts supplied by reference TRBV7-3 and TRBJ2-2, is GAGVSQTPSNKVTEKGKYVELRCDPISGHTALYWYRQSLGQGPEFLIYFQGTGAADDSGLPNDRFFAVRPEGSVSTLKIQRTERGDSAVYLCASSPRVAGELFFGEGSRLTVL.

The chain recombines TRBV7-2 with TRBJ1-2, with D perhaps matching TRBD1 (6 bases). Trimming took off 5 bases at V and 4 bases at J, with 20 bases between the two ends. CDR3 length: 16 amino acids. Per the germline V gene, CDR1 is SGHTA and CDR2 is FQGNSA. CDR3 loop: CASSPKRDTSVYGYTF. CDR3 DNA sequence: TGTGCCAGCAGCCCTAAACGGGACACTTCGGTCTATGGCTACACCTTC.